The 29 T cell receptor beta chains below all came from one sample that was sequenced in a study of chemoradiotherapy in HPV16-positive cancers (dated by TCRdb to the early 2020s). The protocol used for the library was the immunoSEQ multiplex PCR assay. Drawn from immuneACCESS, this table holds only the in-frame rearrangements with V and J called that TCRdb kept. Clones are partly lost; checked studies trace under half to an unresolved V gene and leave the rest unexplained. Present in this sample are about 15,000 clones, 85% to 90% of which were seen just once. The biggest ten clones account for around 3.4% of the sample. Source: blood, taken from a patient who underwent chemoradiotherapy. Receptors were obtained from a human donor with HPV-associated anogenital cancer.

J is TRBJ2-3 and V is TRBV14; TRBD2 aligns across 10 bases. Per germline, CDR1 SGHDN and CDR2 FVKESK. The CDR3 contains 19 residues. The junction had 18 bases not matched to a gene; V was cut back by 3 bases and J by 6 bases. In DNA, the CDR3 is TGTGCCAGCAGCCAGACTCTTAGGAGTCTAGCGGGAGTCCCGGATACGCAGTATTTT. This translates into CASSQTLRSLAGVPDTQYF.

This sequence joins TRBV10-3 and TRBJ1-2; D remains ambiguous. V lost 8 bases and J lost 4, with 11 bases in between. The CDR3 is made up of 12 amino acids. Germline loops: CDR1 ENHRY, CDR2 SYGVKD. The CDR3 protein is CAISSAGYGYTF. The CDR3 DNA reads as TGTGCCATCTCCTCTGCCGGCTATGGCTACACCTTC.

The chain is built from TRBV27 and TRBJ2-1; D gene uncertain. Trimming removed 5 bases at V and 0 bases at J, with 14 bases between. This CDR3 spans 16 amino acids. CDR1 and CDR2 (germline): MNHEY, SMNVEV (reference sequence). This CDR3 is CASSVNPNLSYNEQFF. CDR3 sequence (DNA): TGTGCCAGCAGTGTAAACCCAAACCTCTCCTACAATGAGCAGTTCTTC.

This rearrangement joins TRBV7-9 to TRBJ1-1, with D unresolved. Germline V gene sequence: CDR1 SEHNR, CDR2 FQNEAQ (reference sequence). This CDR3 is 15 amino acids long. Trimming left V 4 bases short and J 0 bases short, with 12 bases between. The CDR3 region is CASSYRVGLNTEAFF. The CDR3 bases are TGTGCCAGCAGCTACCGCGTAGGTTTGAACACTGAAGCTTTCTTT.

The CDR3 bases are TGTGCCAGCAGAAGAGGACAGGGAGTATTGTCTGGGGCCAACGTCCTGACTTTC. Translating gives CASRRGQGVLSGANVLTF. The chain employs TRBV7-9 and TRBJ2-6; TRBD1 aligns across 8 bases. Germline CDR1 and CDR2: SEHNR and FQNEAQ (reference sequence). This CDR3 spans 18 amino acids. J was trimmed by 1 base and V by 6 bases; bases with no gene match: 11.

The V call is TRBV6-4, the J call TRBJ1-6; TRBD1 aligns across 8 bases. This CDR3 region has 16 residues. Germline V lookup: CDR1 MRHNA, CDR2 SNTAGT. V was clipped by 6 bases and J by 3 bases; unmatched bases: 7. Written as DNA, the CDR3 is TGTGCCAGCAGCCGCGGACAGGGCGGCTATAATTCACCCCTCCACTTT. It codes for CASSRGQGGYNSPLHF.

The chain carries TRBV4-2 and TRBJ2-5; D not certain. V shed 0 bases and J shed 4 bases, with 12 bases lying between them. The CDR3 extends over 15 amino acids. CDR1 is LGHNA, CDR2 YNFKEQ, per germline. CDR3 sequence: CASSQERNKGETQYF. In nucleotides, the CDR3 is TGTGCCAGCAGCCAAGAACGAAATAAGGGAGAGACCCAGTACTTC.

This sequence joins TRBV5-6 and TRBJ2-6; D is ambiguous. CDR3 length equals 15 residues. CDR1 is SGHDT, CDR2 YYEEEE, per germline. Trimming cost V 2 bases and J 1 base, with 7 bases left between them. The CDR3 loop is CASSFVGSGANVLTF. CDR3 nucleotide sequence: TGTGCCAGCAGCTTCGTTGGGTCTGGGGCCAACGTCCTGACTTTC.

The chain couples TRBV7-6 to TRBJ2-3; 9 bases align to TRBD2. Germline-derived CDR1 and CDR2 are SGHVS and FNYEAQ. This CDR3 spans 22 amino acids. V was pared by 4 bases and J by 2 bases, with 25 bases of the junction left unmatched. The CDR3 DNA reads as TGTGCCAGCAGCTCCCCCCAGGATTCCGCGGGGGGGCCCCCGGACCTCACAGATACGCAGTATTTT. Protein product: CASSSPQDSAGGPPDLTDTQYF.

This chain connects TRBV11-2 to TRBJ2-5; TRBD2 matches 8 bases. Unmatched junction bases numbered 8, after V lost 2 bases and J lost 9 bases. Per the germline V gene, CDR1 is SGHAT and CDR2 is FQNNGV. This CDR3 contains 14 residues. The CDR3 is CASSLNPGGPAQYF. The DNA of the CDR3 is TGTGCCAGCAGCTTAAATCCGGGAGGGCCGGCCCAGTACTTC.

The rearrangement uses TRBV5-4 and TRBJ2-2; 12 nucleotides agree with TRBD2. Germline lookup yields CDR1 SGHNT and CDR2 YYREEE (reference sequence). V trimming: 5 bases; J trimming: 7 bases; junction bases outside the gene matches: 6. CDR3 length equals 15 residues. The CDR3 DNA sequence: TGTGCCAGCAGTAAGACTAGCGGGGGCGGCGGGGAGCTGTTTTTT. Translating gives CASSKTSGGGGELFF.

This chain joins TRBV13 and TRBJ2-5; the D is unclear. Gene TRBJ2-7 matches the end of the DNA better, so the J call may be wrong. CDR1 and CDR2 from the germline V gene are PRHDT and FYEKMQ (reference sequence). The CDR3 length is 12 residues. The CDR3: CASSILQNEQYF. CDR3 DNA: TGTGCCAGCAGTATCCTTCAGAACGAGCAGTACTTC.

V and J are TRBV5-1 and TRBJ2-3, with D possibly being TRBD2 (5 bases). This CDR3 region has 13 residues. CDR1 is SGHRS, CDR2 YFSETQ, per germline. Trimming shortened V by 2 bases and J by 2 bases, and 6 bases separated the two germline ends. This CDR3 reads CASSFGDTDTQYF. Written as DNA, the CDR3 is TGCGCCAGCAGCTTCGGGGACACAGATACGCAGTATTTT.

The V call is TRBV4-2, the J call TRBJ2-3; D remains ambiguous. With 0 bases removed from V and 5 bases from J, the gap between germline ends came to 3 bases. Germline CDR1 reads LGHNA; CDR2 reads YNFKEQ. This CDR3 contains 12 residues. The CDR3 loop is CASSQERDTQYF. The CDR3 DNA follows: TGTGCCAGCAGCCAAGAGAGAGATACGCAGTATTTT.

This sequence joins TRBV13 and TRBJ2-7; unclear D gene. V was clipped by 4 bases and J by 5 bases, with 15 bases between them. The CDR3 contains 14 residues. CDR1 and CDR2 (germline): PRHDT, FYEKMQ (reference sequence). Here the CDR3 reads CASSWGGDLHEQYF. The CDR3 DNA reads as TGTGCCAGCAGCTGGGGTGGGGATCTCCACGAGCAGTACTTC.

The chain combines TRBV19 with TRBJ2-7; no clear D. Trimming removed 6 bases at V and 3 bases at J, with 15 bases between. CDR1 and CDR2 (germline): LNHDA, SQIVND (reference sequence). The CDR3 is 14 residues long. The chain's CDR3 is CASSPGSTVYEQYF. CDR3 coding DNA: TGTGCCAGTAGCCCCGGTAGTACGGTCTACGAGCAGTACTTC.

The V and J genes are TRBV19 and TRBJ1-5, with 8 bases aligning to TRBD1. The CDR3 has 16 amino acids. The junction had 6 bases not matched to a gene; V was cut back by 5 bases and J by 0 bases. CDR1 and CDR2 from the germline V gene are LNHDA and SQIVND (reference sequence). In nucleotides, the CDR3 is TGTGCCAGTAGTCCCAGACAGGGGAATAGCAATCAGCCCCAGCATTTT. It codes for CASSPRQGNSNQPQHF.

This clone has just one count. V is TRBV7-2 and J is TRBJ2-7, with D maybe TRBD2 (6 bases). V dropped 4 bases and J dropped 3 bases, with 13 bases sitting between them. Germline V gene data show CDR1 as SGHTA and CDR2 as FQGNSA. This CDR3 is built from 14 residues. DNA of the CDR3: TGTGCCAGCAGCTCGGGACTGGGCTACTACGAGCAGTACTTC. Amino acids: CASSSGLGYYEQYF.

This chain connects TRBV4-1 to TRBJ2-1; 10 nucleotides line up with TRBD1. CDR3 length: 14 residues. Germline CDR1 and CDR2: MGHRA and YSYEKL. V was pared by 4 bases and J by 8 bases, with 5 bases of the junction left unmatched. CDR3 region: CASSPRDRGYEQFF. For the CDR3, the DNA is TGCGCCAGCAGCCCAAGGGACAGGGGCTATGAGCAGTTCTTC.

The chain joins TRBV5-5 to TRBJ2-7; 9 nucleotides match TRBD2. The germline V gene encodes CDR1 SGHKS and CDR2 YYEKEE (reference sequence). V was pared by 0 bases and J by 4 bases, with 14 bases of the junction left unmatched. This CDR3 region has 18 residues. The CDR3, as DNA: TGTGCCAGCAGCTTGGCAGTGGCTAGCGGGACCCGGGGGTACGAGCAGTACTTC. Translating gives CASSLAVASGTRGYEQYF. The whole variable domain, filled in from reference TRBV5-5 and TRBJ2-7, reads DAGVTQSPTHLIKTRGQQVTLRCSPISGHKSVSWYQQVLGQGPQFIFQYYEKEERGRGNFPDRFSARQFPNYSSELNVNALLLGDSALYLCASSLAVASGTRGYEQYFGPGTRLTVT.

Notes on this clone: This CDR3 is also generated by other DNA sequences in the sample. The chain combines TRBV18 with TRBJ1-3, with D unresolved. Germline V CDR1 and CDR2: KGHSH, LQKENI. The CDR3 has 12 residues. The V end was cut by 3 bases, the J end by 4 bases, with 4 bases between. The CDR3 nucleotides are TGTGCCAGCTCACCCGAAGGAAACACCATATATTTT. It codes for CASSPEGNTIYF.

The CDR3 DNA sequence: TGTGCCAGCGGGACACTGGGGGCCTACGAGCAGTACTTC. This translates into CASGTLGAYEQYF. The gene calls are TRBV27 and TRBJ2-7, with a possible D match to TRBD1 (6 bases). Per the germline V gene, CDR1 is MNHEY and CDR2 is SMNVEV (reference sequence). Trimming cost V 8 bases and J 2 bases, with 13 bases left between them. This CDR3 is 13 amino acids long.

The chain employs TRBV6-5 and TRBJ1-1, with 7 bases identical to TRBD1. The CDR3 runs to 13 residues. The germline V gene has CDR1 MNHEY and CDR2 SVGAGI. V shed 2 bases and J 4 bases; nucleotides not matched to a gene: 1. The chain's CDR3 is CASSYGDSTEAFF. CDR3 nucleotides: TGTGCCAGCAGTTACGGGGACAGCACTGAAGCTTTCTTT.

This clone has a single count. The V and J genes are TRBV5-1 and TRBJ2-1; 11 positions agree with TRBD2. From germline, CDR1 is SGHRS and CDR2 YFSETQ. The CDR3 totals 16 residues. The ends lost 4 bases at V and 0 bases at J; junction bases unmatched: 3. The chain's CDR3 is CASSLAGGYSYNEQFF. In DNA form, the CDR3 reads TGCGCCAGCAGCCTAGCGGGGGGTTACTCCTACAATGAGCAGTTCTTC.

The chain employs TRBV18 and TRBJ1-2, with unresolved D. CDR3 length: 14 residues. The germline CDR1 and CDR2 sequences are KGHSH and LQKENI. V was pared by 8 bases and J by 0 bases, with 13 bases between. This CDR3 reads CASHHGESNYGYTF. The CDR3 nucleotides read TGTGCCAGCCATCACGGAGAGTCTAACTATGGCTACACCTTC. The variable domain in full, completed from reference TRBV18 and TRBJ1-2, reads NAGVMQNPRHLVRRRGQEARLRCSPMKGHSHVYWYRQLPEEGLKFMVYLQKENIIDESGMPKERFSAEFPKEGPSILRIQQVVRGDSAAYFCASHHGESNYGYTFGSGTRLTVV.

The CDR3 nucleotides read TGTGCCAGCAGCCACAGGCTACTAGCGGCCTACGAGCAGTACTTC. It is translated as CASSHRLLAAYEQYF. The J gene is TRBJ2-7, the V gene TRBV5-6; 8 positions match TRBD2. J was trimmed by 2 bases and V by 4 bases; bases with no gene match: 8. CDR3 size: 15 residues. Germline V gene sequence: CDR1 SGHDT, CDR2 YYEEEE.

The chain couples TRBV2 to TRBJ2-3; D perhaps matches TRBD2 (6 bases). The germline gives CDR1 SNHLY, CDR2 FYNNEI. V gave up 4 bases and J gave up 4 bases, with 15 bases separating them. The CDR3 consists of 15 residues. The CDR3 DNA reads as TGTGCCAGCAGTGCGTGGGGGGTGCGTTCAGATACGCAGTATTTT. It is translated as CASSAWGVRSDTQYF.

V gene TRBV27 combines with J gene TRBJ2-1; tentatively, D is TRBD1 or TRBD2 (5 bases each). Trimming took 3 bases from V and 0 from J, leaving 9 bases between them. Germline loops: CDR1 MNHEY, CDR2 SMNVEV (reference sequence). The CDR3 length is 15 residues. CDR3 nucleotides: TGTGCCAGCAGTTTTAGGGGACGCTCCTACAATGAGCAGTTCTTC. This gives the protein CASSFRGRSYNEQFF.

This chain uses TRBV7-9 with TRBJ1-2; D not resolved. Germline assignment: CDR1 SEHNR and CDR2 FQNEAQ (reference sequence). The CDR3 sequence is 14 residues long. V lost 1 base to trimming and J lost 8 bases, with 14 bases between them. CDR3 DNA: TGTGCCAGCAGCTTAGTTTTAGGAGGGATCGGCTACACCTTC. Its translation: CASSLVLGGIGYTF.